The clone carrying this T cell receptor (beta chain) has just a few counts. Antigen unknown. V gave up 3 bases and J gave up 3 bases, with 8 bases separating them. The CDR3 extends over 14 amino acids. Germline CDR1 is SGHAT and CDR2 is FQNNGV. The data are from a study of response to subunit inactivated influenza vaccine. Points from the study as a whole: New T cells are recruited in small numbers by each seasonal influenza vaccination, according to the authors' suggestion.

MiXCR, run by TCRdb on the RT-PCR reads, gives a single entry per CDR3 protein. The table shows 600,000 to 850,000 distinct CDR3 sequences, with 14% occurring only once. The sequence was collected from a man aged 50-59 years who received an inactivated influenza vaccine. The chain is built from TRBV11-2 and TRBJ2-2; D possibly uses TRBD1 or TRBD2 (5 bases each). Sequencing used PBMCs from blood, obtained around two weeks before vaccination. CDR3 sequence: CASSLGEDTGELFF. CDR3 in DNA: TGTGCCAGCAGCTTGGGGGAAGACACCGGGGAGCTGTTTTTT. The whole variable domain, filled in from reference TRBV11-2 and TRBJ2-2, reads EAGVAQSPRYKIIEKRQSVAFWCNPISGHATLYWYQQILGQGPKLLIQFQNNGVVDDSQLPKDRFSAERLKGVDSTLKIQPAKLEDSAVYLCASSLGEDTGELFFGEGSRLTVL.